Given below is one T cell receptor beta chain in context. As handled by the study authors: Amplifying reference gene primers gave estimates of nucleated cell counts. Profiled with immunoSEQ multiplex PCR; TCRdb holds only in-frame clones, not every one. The V and J calls and clone size were taken over from that table, and D and trimming were inferred from the DNA. Among hundreds of thousands of clones listed, roughly nine tenths were seen once. These data are taken from a study of blood T cell repertoires in COVID-19. This CDR3 has 15 amino acids. Germline CDR1 is MNHEY and CDR2 is SVGAGI. V trimming: 6 bases; J trimming: 4 bases; junction bases outside the gene matches: 8.

The specimen was peripheral blood. The TCR comes from a woman aged 60-70 years who had recovered from COVID-19. V is TRBV6-5 and J is TRBJ1-5; 8 nucleotides match TRBD1. For the CDR3, the DNA is TGTGCCAGCAGCCCCCGACAGGGGAGGAATCAGCCCCAGCATTTT. Translated, it gives CASSPRQGRNQPQHF.